Listed below are T cell receptor beta chains from one sample, sequenced in a study of blood T cell repertoires in COVID-19. Profiling relied on immunoSEQ multiplex PCR, and the TCRdb table lists in-frame clones only, not all of them. The repertoire holds 81,000 or so clones, with about 81% as singletons. Sequenced sample: peripheral blood. All receptors derive from a human donor in a cohort sampled during active COVID-19. CDR3s include the opening cysteine and the closing phenylalanine or tryptophan. A D gene is named only where the DNA matches it firmly. A clone size is listed for some rows: how often the clone was seen (once, few, many), or a class if it is expanded.

CDR3: CASSLPGTDTQYF
DNA: TGTGCCAGCAGTTTACCAGGCACAGATACGCAGTATTTT
D: .
size: .
V: TRBV12-3/TRBV12-4
J: TRBJ2-3

CDR3: CASRNRGRGHEQYF
DNA: TGTGCCAGCAGAAACAGGGGGCGAGGCCACGAGCAGTACTTC
D: TRBD1
size: few
V: TRBV3-1/TRBV3-2
J: TRBJ2-7

CDR3: CASSLEGQGGQPQHF
DNA: TGTGCCAGCAGCTTAGAAGGGCAGGGCGGTCAGCCCCAGCATTTT
D: .
size: .
V: TRBV7-6
J: TRBJ1-5

CDR3: CASSLDRGRDNEQFF
DNA: TGTGCCAGCAGCCTGGACAGGGGCCGGGACAATGAGCAGTTCTTC
D: TRBD1
size: .
V: TRBV6-5
J: TRBJ2-1

CDR3: CASSDAGVHEQYF
DNA: TGTGCCAGCAGTGACGCAGGGGTCCACGAGCAGTACTTC
D: .
size: .
V: TRBV2
J: TRBJ2-7

CDR3: CASSLAGQGYEKLFF
DNA: TGTGCCAGCAGCTTAGCCGGACAGGGGTATGAAAAACTGTTTTTT
D: TRBD1
size: .
V: TRBV11-2
J: TRBJ1-4

CDR3: CASSPLGAREQFF
DNA: TGTGCCAGCAGCCCCTTGGGCGCCCGGGAGCAGTTCTTC
D: .
size: few
V: TRBV7-6
J: TRBJ2-1

CDR3: CASSPRGREAFHEQYF
DNA: TGTGCCAGCAGTCCCAGGGGGCGAGAAGCTTTCCACGAGCAGTACTTC
D: TRBD1
size: .
V: TRBV6-2/TRBV6-3
J: TRBJ2-7

CDR3: CASCTTGGSMEAFF
DNA: TGTGCCAGTTGCACTACAGGGGGAAGCATGGAAGCTTTCTTT
D: TRBD1
size: once
V: TRBV19
J: TRBJ1-1

CDR3: CASSPSPAGSTDTQYF
DNA: TGTGCCAGCTCACCTTCCCCAGCGGGGAGCACAGATACGCAGTATTTT
D: TRBD2
size: .
V: TRBV18
J: TRBJ2-3

CDR3: CASSPPEAGEREKLFF
DNA: TGTGCCAGCAGCCCACCTGAAGCAGGGGAACGAGAAAAACTGTTTTTT
D: .
size: .
V: TRBV21-1
J: TRBJ1-4

CDR3: CASRANTEAFF
DNA: TGTGCCAGCAGGGCGAACACTGAAGCTTTCTTT
D: .
size: .
V: TRBV6-5
J: TRBJ1-1

CDR3: CASSLIRTSDTQYF
DNA: TGTGCCAGCAGCTTAATTCGGACTTCCGATACGCAGTATTTT
D: .
size: few
V: TRBV7-3
J: TRBJ2-3

CDR3: CASSLSGFSGNTIYF
DNA: TGTGCCAGCAGTTTATCGGGGTTTTCTGGAAACACCATATATTTT
D: .
size: .
V: TRBV28
J: TRBJ1-3

CDR3: CASSAPWGGRKNTEAFF
DNA: TGTGCCAGCAGCGCACCCTGGGGGGGCAGAAAGAACACTGAAGCTTTCTTT
D: .
size: once
V: TRBV7-6
J: TRBJ1-1

CDR3: CASSPDGQGPAFF
DNA: TGTGCCAGCTCACCAGACGGACAGGGCCCAGCTTTCTTT
D: TRBD1
size: .
V: TRBV18
J: TRBJ1-1

CDR3: CASGRGQGKIGEQFF
DNA: TGTGCTAGTGGGCGGGGACAGGGAAAGATCGGTGAGCAGTTCTTC
D: TRBD1
size: .
V: TRBV12-5
J: TRBJ2-1

CDR3: CATSRDRLGAFF
DNA: TGTGCCACCAGCAGAGACAGGCTCGGTGCTTTCTTT
D: .
size: .
V: TRBV15
J: TRBJ1-1

CDR3: CASSTHRASGTDTQYF
DNA: TGTGCCAGCAGCACCCACAGGGCCTCTGGCACAGATACGCAGTATTTT
D: .
size: .
V: TRBV7-8
J: TRBJ2-3

CDR3: CASSGGAGNTIYF
DNA: TGTGCCAGCAGTGGAGGTGCTGGAAACACCATATATTTT
D: .
size: .
V: TRBV5-8
J: TRBJ1-3

CDR3: CASSYEGHTEAFF
DNA: TGTGCCAGCAGTTACGAGGGCCACACTGAAGCTTTCTTT
D: .
size: .
V: TRBV6-6
J: TRBJ1-1

CDR3: CASSPTGQGSRGPQHF
DNA: TGTGCCAGCTCACCTACGGGACAGGGGTCCCGCGGGCCCCAGCATTTT
D: TRBD1
size: .
V: TRBV18
J: TRBJ1-5

CDR3: CASSERQGSEAFF
DNA: TGTGCCAGCAGTGAAAGACAGGGGTCCGAAGCTTTCTTT
D: TRBD1
size: .
V: TRBV6-1
J: TRBJ1-1

CDR3: CASSLRTSRETQYF
DNA: TGTGCCAGCAGCTTGAGAACCTCCAGGGAGACCCAGTACTTC
D: .
size: .
V: TRBV7-6
J: TRBJ2-5

CDR3: CASSQGRGQGPGETQYF
DNA: TGCGCCAGCAGCCAGGGACGAGGACAGGGGCCCGGGGAGACCCAGTACTTC
D: TRBD1
size: .
V: TRBV4-1
J: TRBJ2-5

CDR3: CASSLGHPPYGYTF
DNA: TGTGCCAGCAGCTTGGGACACCCACCCTATGGCTACACCTTC
D: .
size: .
V: TRBV5-6
J: TRBJ1-2

CDR3: CASSYLLGGESPLHF
DNA: TGTGCCAGCAGTTATCTCCTAGGGGGAGAGTCACCCCTCCACTTT
D: .
size: .
V: TRBV6-5
J: TRBJ1-6

CDR3: CASSLSPGQGWGEQYF
DNA: TGTGCCAGCAGTTTATCCCCGGGACAGGGCTGGGGCGAGCAGTACTTC
D: TRBD1
size: .
V: TRBV27
J: TRBJ2-7

CDR3: CATSRDPEGASEQYF
DNA: TGTGCCACCAGCAGAGATCCGGAGGGCGCGTCCGAGCAGTACTTC
D: .
size: .
V: TRBV15
J: TRBJ2-7

CDR3: CASSSDRVGYEQYF
DNA: TGCGCCAGCAGCTCGGACAGGGTAGGGTACGAGCAGTACTTC
D: TRBD1
size: .
V: TRBV5-1
J: TRBJ2-7

CDR3: CASSPLTGGDIQYF
DNA: TGTGCCAGCAGCCCCCTCACTGGGGGGGACATTCAGTACTTC
D: TRBD2
size: .
V: TRBV9
J: TRBJ2-4

CDR3: CASSHGWTGPRGYTF
DNA: TGTGCCAGCAGCCATGGATGGACAGGGCCAAGAGGCTACACCTTC
D: TRBD1
size: few
V: TRBV3-1/TRBV3-2
J: TRBJ1-2

CDR3: CASSFGLNQDTQYF
DNA: TGTGCCAGCAGTTTTGGACTAAACCAAGATACGCAGTATTTT
D: .
size: .
V: TRBV11-2
J: TRBJ2-3

CDR3: CASSRKQEKSNEQFF
DNA: TGTGCCAGCAGCCGTAAACAGGAGAAGAGCAATGAGCAGTTCTTC
D: .
size: .
V: TRBV9
J: TRBJ2-1

CDR3: CASSAREGYLYGYTF
DNA: TGTGCCAGCAGTGCCCGGGAGGGGTACCTCTATGGCTACACCTTC
D: .
size: .
V: TRBV6-2/TRBV6-3
J: TRBJ1-2

CDR3: CASSSTGGTGELFF
DNA: TGTGCTAGCAGCTCGACAGGGGGCACCGGGGAGCTGTTTTTT
D: TRBD1
size: .
V: TRBV7-7
J: TRBJ2-2

CDR3: CASSFSRSVPDTQYF
DNA: TGTGCCAGCAGCTTCTCACGTAGCGTACCAGATACGCAGTATTTT
D: .
size: .
V: TRBV7-2
J: TRBJ2-3

CDR3: CATGGGQYNEQFF
DNA: TGCGCCACCGGGGGGGGCCAATACAATGAGCAGTTCTTC
D: TRBD2
size: few
V: TRBV10-2
J: TRBJ2-1

CDR3: CASSRSGTGVLEQYF
DNA: TGTGCCAGCAGCCGTAGCGGGACAGGGGTACTCGAGCAGTACTTC
D: TRBD1
size: .
V: TRBV7-6
J: TRBJ2-7

CDR3: CASSIVQGAKGGYTF
DNA: TGTGCCAGTAGTATAGTCCAGGGGGCAAAGGGTGGCTACACCTTC
D: TRBD1
size: .
V: TRBV19
J: TRBJ1-2

CDR3: CASSLGASGGPTDTQYF
DNA: TGTGCCAGCAGCTTAGGCGCTAGCGGGGGGCCAACAGATACGCAGTATTTT
D: TRBD2
size: .
V: TRBV7-2
J: TRBJ2-3

CDR3: CASSTSGSNTGELFF
DNA: TGTGCCAGTAGTACCAGCGGGTCTAACACCGGGGAGCTGTTTTTT
D: .
size: .
V: TRBV19
J: TRBJ2-2

CDR3: CASTRGGERNEQFF
DNA: TGTGCCAGCACCCGGGGAGGGGAGAGAAATGAGCAGTTCTTC
D: TRBD2
size: medium-sized
V: TRBV5-4
J: TRBJ2-1

CDR3: CASSQRGGTGLPDGAKNIQYF
DNA: TGTGCCAGCAGCCAAAGGGGCGGGACAGGCCTTCCTGATGGGGCCAAAAACATTCAGTACTTC
D: TRBD1
size: .
V: TRBV4-2
J: TRBJ2-4

CDR3: CASSTLAGGLRSYNEQFF
DNA: TGTGCCAGCAGCACACTAGCGGGGGGTTTAAGATCCTACAATGAGCAGTTCTTC
D: TRBD2
size: .
V: TRBV11-2
J: TRBJ2-1

CDR3: CASSSGGAGEGGEAFF
DNA: TGTGCCAGCAGTTCCGGGGGGGCAGGGGAAGGAGGTGAAGCTTTCTTT
D: .
size: .
V: TRBV28
J: TRBJ1-1

CDR3: CASSTGTGLGGYTF
DNA: TGTGCCAGCAGTACCGGGACAGGCCTTGGTGGCTACACCTTC
D: TRBD1
size: .
V: TRBV28
J: TRBJ1-2

CDR3: CASSPPITGGWVEAFF
DNA: TGTGCCAGCTCACCACCTATTACAGGGGGCTGGGTTGAAGCTTTCTTT
D: TRBD1
size: once
V: TRBV18
J: TRBJ1-1